The 24 T cell receptor beta chains below come from one sample, sequenced in a study of blood T cell repertoires in COVID-19 (TCRdb year 2020). Libraries were prepared through the immunoSEQ multiplex PCR assay. This immuneACCESS table, as held by TCRdb, lists in-frame sequences with V and J called but not all clones. Of the missing ones, under half trace to an unresolved V gene in checked studies; the others have no known cause. For this sample there are approximately 220,000 clones; 83% appear just once. Clones ranked in the top ten supply around 4.6% of the sample. The sequencing sample was made of PBMCs or T cells enriched from blood (not recorded which). These receptors came from a woman aged 45-59 years who had been exposed to COVID-19.

The genes are TRBV11-1 and TRBJ2-7; possibly TRBD2 for D (6 bases). CDR1 is SGHAT and CDR2 is FQDESV in the germline V gene (reference sequence). V dropped 2 bases and J dropped 3 bases, with 8 bases sitting between them. The length of the CDR3 is 13 residues. For the CDR3, the DNA is TGTGCCAGCAGCTTACAGGGACTCTACGAGCAGTACTTC. Its protein is CASSLQGLYEQYF.

The table lists this clone with many counts. The CDR3 coding sequence is TGTGCCTGGAGTGTACTACAGGGGAGCGAGCAGTACTTC. Translating gives CAWSVLQGSEQYF. The chain carries TRBV30 and TRBJ2-7, with TRBD1 identical over 7 bases. This CDR3 region has 13 residues. Germline assignment: CDR1 GTSNPN and CDR2 SVGIG (reference sequence). The V segment lost 0 bases and the J segment 6 bases; nucleotides outside the gene matches: 5.

This sequence joins TRBV6-5 and TRBJ1-4, with D maybe TRBD1 (6 bases). Germline V gene data show CDR1 as MNHEY and CDR2 as SVGAGI. V dropped 6 bases and J dropped 10 bases, with 12 bases sitting between them. The CDR3 is made up of 12 amino acids. This CDR3 reads CASSVNRVKLFF. The CDR3 region has the DNA TGTGCCAGCAGCGTGAACAGGGTAAAACTGTTTTTT.

The CDR3 protein is CASSQGFGGDGNTIYF. CDR3 sequence (DNA): TGCGCCAGCAGCCAAGGGTTCGGAGGGGACGGAAACACCATATATTTT. V gene TRBV4-3 combines with J gene TRBJ1-3; a weak D match, TRBD1 (5 bases). The germline V and J ends were trimmed by 1 base and 4 bases, with 14 bases remaining between them. There are 16 residues in the CDR3. Germline CDR1 is LGHNA and CDR2 is YSLEER.

V usage is TRBV19 and J usage is TRBJ1-1, with unresolved D. This CDR3 contains 13 residues. Trimming removed 7 bases at V and 1 base at J, with 10 bases between. Germline V gene sequence: CDR1 LNHDA, CDR2 SQIVND (reference sequence). CDR3 loop: CASTSSGNTEAFF. CDR3 sequence (DNA): TGTGCCAGTACCTCTTCAGGGAACACTGAAGCTTTCTTT. Full variable domain (remainder filled in from reference TRBV19 and TRBJ1-1): DGGITQSPKYLFRKEGQNVTLSCEQNLNHDAMYWYRQDPGQGLRLIYYSQIVNDFQKGDIAEGYSVSREKKESFPLTVTSAQKNPTAFYLCASTSSGNTEAFFGQGTRLTVV.

CDR3 region: CASRPEGSHTGELFF. In DNA form, the CDR3 reads TGTGCCAGCAGGCCTGAAGGGAGTCACACCGGGGAGCTGTTTTTT. The V gene is TRBV5-4, the J gene TRBJ2-2, with a possible D match to TRBD2 (5 bases). Germline-derived CDR1 and CDR2 are SGHNT and YYREEE (reference sequence). CDR3 size: 15 residues. V lost 5 bases to trimming and J lost 3 bases, with 14 bases between them.

The sample holds one count of this clone. The chain uses TRBV3-1 (or the pseudogene TRBV3-2) and TRBJ1-4; TRBD1 might be the D (6 bases). The CDR3 sequence is 14 residues long. V lost 4 bases and J lost 5, with 11 bases in between. Per the germline V gene, CDR1 is LGHDT and CDR2 is YNNKEL (reference sequence). The CDR3 DNA follows: TGTGCCAGCAGCCCAGGACAGTCCAATGAAAAACTGTTTTTT. Protein sequence: CASSPGQSNEKLFF.

This clone was counted ten times or more. The genes are TRBV7-3 and TRBJ2-2; unclear D gene. The V gene's germline CDR1 is SGHTA and CDR2 FQGTGA. Trimming stripped 1 base from V and 6 bases from J, with 3 bases between. The CDR3 consists of 12 residues. In nucleotides, the CDR3 is TGTGCCAGCAGCTTAAAGCCCGGGGAGCTGTTTTTT. The encoded protein is CASSLKPGELFF.

This rearrangement joins TRBV5-6 to TRBJ2-5; D might be TRBD2 (5 bases). Per germline, CDR1 SGHDT and CDR2 YYEEEE. The CDR3 length is 14 residues. V was clipped by 7 bases and J by 1 base, with 14 bases between them. The CDR3 loop is CASARGQFQETQYF. The DNA for the CDR3 is TGTGCCAGCGCCCGCGGGCAGTTCCAAGAGACCCAGTACTTC.

V usage is TRBV15 and J usage is TRBJ1-1; 7 bases fit TRBD1. CDR3 length: 15 amino acids. Trimming at V came to 3 bases and at J to 4 bases, leaving 8 bases not matched to a gene. Germline V gives CDR1 LNHNV, CDR2 YYDKDF (reference sequence). The CDR3 DNA follows: TGTGCCACCAGCAGGGGTGGAACAGGGGTCACTGAAGCTTTCTTT. Amino acid sequence: CATSRGGTGVTEAFF.

This clone has just one count. The V call is TRBV2, the J call TRBJ1-2, with unresolved D. The CDR3 totals 14 residues. The germline V and J ends were trimmed by 7 bases and 7 bases, with 19 bases remaining between them. Germline assignment: CDR1 SNHLY and CDR2 FYNNEI. The CDR3 reads CASIPREGAGGYTF. In DNA form, the CDR3 reads TGTGCCAGCATACCCCGGGAGGGCGCGGGTGGCTACACCTTC.

V gene TRBV28 combines with J gene TRBJ1-5, with TRBD1 identical over 8 bases. The CDR3 is made up of 18 amino acids. Germline CDR1 MDHEN, CDR2 SYDVKM. The trim removed 3 bases at V and 1 base at J, leaving 11 bases unmatched. CDR3 in amino acids: CASSFRVFGTGSNQPQHF. As DNA, the CDR3 is TGTGCCAGCAGTTTCCGGGTATTTGGGACAGGAAGCAATCAGCCCCAGCATTTT.

This clone was recorded once. The V gene is TRBV15, the J gene TRBJ2-7, with D tentatively TRBD1 (6 bases). The germline V gene has CDR1 LNHNV and CDR2 YYDKDF (reference sequence). Trimming shortened V by 0 bases and J by 5 bases, and 17 bases separated the two germline ends. This CDR3 has 16 residues. CDR3 nucleotide sequence: TGTGCCACCAGCAGAGATTTACCAGGGGCCGGCCACGAGCAGTACTTC. Translated, it gives CATSRDLPGAGHEQYF.

The count of this clone is one. The chain employs TRBV10-2 and TRBJ2-7; TRBD2 is a possible D gene (7 bases). Germline V gene lookup returns CDR1 WSHSY and CDR2 SAAADI. The length of the CDR3 is 13 residues. Trimming removed 11 bases from V and 4 bases from J, with 18 bases in between. The CDR3 here is CAARGKGGYEQYF. In DNA form, the CDR3 reads TGCGCCGCCAGGGGCAAGGGAGGGTACGAGCAGTACTTC.

The chain joins TRBV10-2 to TRBJ1-1, with D perhaps TRBD1 (5 bases). The CDR3 contains 13 residues. The V and J ends lost 6 bases and 2 bases respectively, with 10 bases between them. Germline loops: CDR1 WSHSY, CDR2 SAAADI. Here the CDR3 DNA reads TGCGCCAGCAGCACAGGCCCTAACACTGAAGCTTTCTTT. Its protein is CASSTGPNTEAFF.

This clone was recorded a few times. V is TRBV12-3 or TRBV12-4 and J is TRBJ2-1; possibly TRBD2 for D (5 bases). The CDR3 spans 11 residues. The V end was cut by 10 bases, the J end by 10 bases, with 14 bases between. The CDR3 sequence is CATGVSGEQFF. For the CDR3, the DNA is TGTGCCACCGGAGTGTCGGGAGAGCAGTTCTTC.

The chain employs TRBV19 and TRBJ1-6; TRBD1 matches at 7 bases. The junction had 10 bases not matched to a gene; V was cut back by 5 bases and J by 9 bases. This CDR3 has 15 amino acids. CDR1 is LNHDA and CDR2 is SQIVND in the germline V gene (reference sequence). Here the CDR3 reads CASSSWDSSGSPLHF. The CDR3 DNA sequence: TGTGCCAGTAGTTCATGGGACAGTTCCGGTTCACCCCTCCACTTT.

The gene calls are TRBV9 and TRBJ2-2; possibly TRBD1 for D (5 bases). The germline V gene has CDR1 SGDLS and CDR2 YYNGEE. The CDR3 contains 15 residues. The V end was cut by 6 bases, the J end by 0 bases, with 12 bases between. CDR3: CASTPRGSNTGELFF. As DNA, the CDR3 is TGTGCCAGCACCCCTAGGGGCTCGAACACCGGGGAGCTGTTTTTT.

The chain has TRBV7-9 and TRBJ2-1; 9 bases line up with TRBD1. The V gene end was trimmed by 4 bases and the J gene end by 9 bases; junction bases not matched to a gene: 10. The CDR3 loop spans 15 amino acids. Per germline, CDR1 SEHNR and CDR2 FQNEAQ (reference sequence). CDR3 protein: CASSSGDRARGEQFF. The DNA for the CDR3 is TGTGCCAGCAGCTCGGGGGACAGGGCACGAGGTGAGCAGTTCTTC.

The rearrangement uses TRBV5-1 and TRBJ1-1; D is uncertain. CDR1 SGHRS and CDR2 YFSETQ come from the germline V gene. The V gene lost 0 bases and the J gene lost 1 base, with 13 bases spanning the gap. This CDR3 spans 16 amino acids. The CDR3 region has the DNA TGCGCCAGCAGCTTGGGGGTAGGAGGAGGGAACACTGAAGCTTTCTTT. Translation: CASSLGVGGGNTEAFF.

The sample holds one count of this clone. The chain couples TRBV5-1 to TRBJ2-7; 12 bases map to TRBD2. Germline values: CDR1 SGHRS, CDR2 YFSETQ. CDR3 length equals 17 residues. After removal of 1 base from V and 7 bases from J, the junction contained 12 bases not matched to a gene. The CDR3 DNA is TGCGCCAGCAGCTTGACTAGCGGGGGGTCCCCGGGTGTAGAGCAGTACTTC. Its translation is CASSLTSGGSPGVEQYF. The variable domain in full, with the rest retrieved from reference TRBV5-1 and TRBJ2-7, is KAGVTQTPRYLIKTRGQQVTLSCSPISGHRSVSWYQQTPGQGLQFLFEYFSETQRNKGNFPGRFSGRQFSNSRSEMNVSTLELGDSALYLCASSLTSGGSPGVEQYFGPGTRLTVT.

A few counts support this clone. The chain has TRBV2 and TRBJ2-2; 10 bases are shared with TRBD2. Trimming at V came to 5 bases and at J to 5 bases, leaving 5 bases not matched to a gene. The CDR3 extends over 15 amino acids. Germline-derived CDR1 and CDR2 are SNHLY and FYNNEI. The CDR3: CASSLLAGTTGELFF. CDR3 coding DNA: TGTGCCAGCAGTTTACTAGCGGGGACAACCGGGGAGCTGTTTTTT.

V usage is TRBV27 and J usage is TRBJ1-5; D might be TRBD1 (5 bases). V was pared by 5 bases and J by 7 bases, with 12 bases between. The CDR3 has 13 residues. Germline lookup yields CDR1 MNHEY and CDR2 SMNVEV (reference sequence). In nucleotides, the CDR3 is TGTGCCAGCAGTCTAATCCAGGGCCAGCCCCAGCATTTT. It yields the protein CASSLIQGQPQHF.

This clone turned up a few times. The chain combines TRBV2 with TRBJ2-6, with D possibly TRBD2 on 5 matching bases. In germline, CDR1 is SNHLY, CDR2 FYNNEI. The CDR3 extends over 15 amino acids. V lost 4 bases and J 2 bases, leaving 9 bases between the germline ends. This chain's CDR3 is CASSVVGAGANVLTF. CDR3 in DNA: TGTGCCAGCAGTGTGGTCGGGGCTGGGGCCAACGTCCTGACTTTC.